The 24 T cell receptor beta chains listed next were all sequenced from one sample in a study of blood T cell repertoires in COVID-19. Assay used: immunoSEQ multiplex PCR; TCRdb lists only in-frame clones, some missing. The data contain 130,000 or so clones, roughly two thirds of them singletons. The sample comprised peripheral blood. The receptor set was obtained from a woman in her 70s with acute or convalescent COVID-19.

This clone was found a few times. The rearrangement uses TRBV28 and TRBJ1-1; possible D gene TRBD1, 5 bases. V was pared by 3 bases and J by 8 bases, with 10 bases between. Germline V gene sequence: CDR1 MDHEN, CDR2 SYDVKM. CDR3 size: 12 residues. CDR3 DNA sequence: TGTGCCAGCAGTTTGAGCAGGGCAGAAGCTTTCTTT. Its translation: CASSLSRAEAFF.

The chain combines TRBV2 with TRBJ1-4; TRBD1 matches 9 bases. This CDR3 comprises 14 residues. CDR1 is SNHLY, CDR2 FYNNEI, per germline. Unmatched junction bases numbered 7, after V lost 6 bases and J lost 8 bases. CDR3 sequence: CASRDGTGREKLFF. The CDR3 bases are TGTGCCAGCAGAGACGGGACAGGGAGGGAAAAACTGTTTTTT.

This chain links TRBV7-2 with TRBJ2-7; D ambiguous. Trimming stripped 2 bases from V and 10 bases from J, with 18 bases between. This CDR3 region has 14 residues. In germline, CDR1 is SGHTA, CDR2 FQGNSA. The chain's CDR3 is CASSLTEHAVSQYF. As DNA, the CDR3 is TGTGCCAGCAGCTTAACAGAACATGCAGTATCCCAGTACTTC. Combining the CDR3 with reference TRBV7-2 and TRBJ2-7 gives the whole variable domain GAGVSQSPSNKVTEKGKDVELRCDPISGHTALYWYRQSLGQGLEFLIYFQGNSAPDKSGLPSDRFSAERTGGSVSTLTIQRTQQEDSAVYLCASSLTEHAVSQYFGPGTRLTVT.

This clone was observed a few times. V gene TRBV7-8 combines with J gene TRBJ1-6; possible D gene TRBD1, 6 bases. The CDR3 has 15 residues. The germline gives CDR1 SGHVS, CDR2 FQNEAQ. V was cut by 5 bases and J by 5 bases, with 13 bases left in between. CDR3: CASSHGGPDNSPLHF. The CDR3, as DNA: TGTGCCAGCAGCCACGGGGGGCCAGATAATTCACCCCTCCACTTT.

V is TRBV11-2 and J is TRBJ2-7, with 11 bases aligning to TRBD2. Trimming cost V 1 base and J 2 bases; bases outside gene matches: 1. The CDR3 covers 15 residues. Per germline, CDR1 SGHAT and CDR2 FQNNGV. The CDR3 protein is CASSLVAGGTYEQYF. The CDR3, as DNA: TGTGCCAGCAGCTTAGTAGCGGGAGGGACCTACGAGCAGTACTTC.

This clone was seen only once. The CDR3 reads CASSQDLRLVQDTQYF. The DNA of the CDR3 is TGCGCCAGCAGCCAAGATCTCCGACTAGTACAGGATACGCAGTATTTT. The chain recombines TRBV4-3 with TRBJ2-3, with D perhaps TRBD2 (6 bases). Germline V gene lookup returns CDR1 LGHNA and CDR2 YSLEER. CDR3 length: 16 amino acids. Trimming stripped 0 bases from V and 6 bases from J, with 16 bases between.

This clone was seen a single time. The chain has TRBV28 and TRBJ1-3; 10 bases map to TRBD1. The V gene's germline CDR1 is MDHEN and CDR2 SYDVKM. The J segment lost 4 bases and the V segment lost 6 bases, leaving 6 bases of the junction unmatched. The CDR3 has 15 residues. The CDR3 DNA follows: TGTGCCAGCAGCAATCCGGGACAGGGGGGAAACACCATATATTTT. This encodes CASSNPGQGGNTIYF. Full variable domain (missing parts from reference TRBV28 and TRBJ1-3): DVKVTQSSRYLVKRTGEKVFLECVQDMDHENMFWYRQDPGLGLRLIYFSYDVKMKEKGDIPEGYSVSREKKERFSLILESASTNQTSMYLCASSNPGQGGNTIYFGEGSWLTVV.

There are many counts of this clone. The CDR3 is CASSSPRGDRGSYEQYF. CDR3 sequence (DNA): TGTGCCAGCAGTTCACCGAGGGGGGACAGGGGGTCCTACGAGCAGTACTTC. The chain employs TRBV25-1 and TRBJ2-7; the match to TRBD1 covers 11 bases. Germline assignment: CDR1 MGHDK and CDR2 SYGVNS. This CDR3 is 17 amino acids long. Trimming cost V 5 bases and J 1 base; bases outside gene matches: 10.

The chain combines TRBV24-1 with TRBJ2-7; possibly TRBD2 for D (6 bases). Trimming left V 6 bases short and J 4 bases short, with 9 bases between. The germline V gene has CDR1 KGHDR and CDR2 SFDVKD. This CDR3 spans 12 amino acids. In DNA, the CDR3 is TGTGCCACCAGTTCCGGGGGTTACGAGCAGTACTTC. Its translation: CATSSGGYEQYF.

In its sample, this clone was seen a few times. J is TRBJ2-7 and V is TRBV5-1, with TRBD1 matching over 9 bases. The germline gives CDR1 SGHRS, CDR2 YFSETQ. The length of the CDR3 is 16 residues. The V gene end was trimmed by 2 bases and the J gene end by 0 bases; junction bases not matched to a gene: 6. CDR3 residues: CASSFSGTGSSYEQYF. The CDR3 nucleotides are TGCGCCAGCAGCTTCTCCGGGACAGGGAGCTCCTACGAGCAGTACTTC.

V gene TRBV3-1 (or the pseudogene TRBV3-2) combines with J gene TRBJ1-1, with a tentative D call TRBD1 (6 bases). The V and J ends lost 4 bases and 2 bases respectively, with 23 bases between them. The germline V gene encodes CDR1 LGHDT and CDR2 YNNKEL (reference sequence). CDR3 length equals 18 residues. The CDR3 loop reads CASSRKAKCDRLNTEAFF. CDR3 DNA: TGTGCCAGCAGCCGCAAAGCGAAATGTGACAGGCTAAACACTGAAGCTTTCTTT.

V gene TRBV15 combines with J gene TRBJ1-6; no clear D. This CDR3 has 15 amino acids. Germline CDR1 reads LNHNV; CDR2 reads YYDKDF (reference sequence). V lost 1 base and J lost 14, with 18 bases in between. The chain's CDR3 is CATSRGRAVFRALHF. DNA of the CDR3: TGTGCCACCAGCAGAGGGAGGGCAGTCTTTCGGGCCCTCCACTTT.

This chain links TRBV5-1 with TRBJ2-5, with 7 bases lining up with TRBD1. V trimming: 0 bases; J trimming: 5 bases; junction bases outside the gene matches: 7. Looked up from germline, CDR1 is SGHRS and CDR2 is YFSETQ. This CDR3 is 15 amino acids long. The CDR3 is CASSLGTGLGETQYF. The CDR3 DNA is TGCGCCAGCAGCTTGGGGACAGGCCTTGGGGAGACCCAGTACTTC.

The chain is built from TRBV9 and TRBJ1-1; tentatively, D is TRBD1 (5 bases). CDR3 length: 14 amino acids. V gave up 4 bases and J gave up 1 base, with 11 bases separating them. Germline V gene data show CDR1 as SGDLS and CDR2 as YYNGEE. The CDR3 loop reads CASSSHDRNTEAFF. For the CDR3, the DNA is TGTGCCAGCAGCTCTCACGACAGGAACACTGAAGCTTTCTTT.

The rearrangement uses TRBV19 and TRBJ1-5; 12 bases align to TRBD1. In germline, CDR1 is LNHDA, CDR2 SQIVND (reference sequence). After removal of 7 bases from V and 4 bases from J, the junction contained 5 bases not matched to a gene. The CDR3 has 15 residues. The CDR3 coding sequence is TGTGCCAGTATGGGGACAGGGGGCCCGAATCAGCCCCAGCATTTT. The encoded protein is CASMGTGGPNQPQHF.

The chain has TRBV9 and TRBJ1-1; D call uncertain. The V gene's germline CDR1 is SGDLS and CDR2 YYNGEE. This CDR3 contains 13 residues. V dropped 3 bases and J dropped 4 bases, with 10 bases sitting between them. CDR3 protein: CASSGQDFTEAFF. The CDR3 DNA reads as TGTGCCAGCAGCGGTCAGGACTTCACTGAAGCTTTCTTT.

This clone has a count of ten or more. The chain joins TRBV19 to TRBJ2-5; D is unresolved. The CDR3 loop spans 13 amino acids. Germline CDR1 is LNHDA and CDR2 is SQIVND (reference sequence). Between the trimmed V and J ends, which lost 5 bases and 3 bases, there was a span of 10 bases. The CDR3 is CASSSSAEETQYF. The CDR3 DNA is TGTGCCAGTAGTTCTTCGGCGGAAGAGACCCAGTACTTC.

The genes are TRBV11-3 and TRBJ2-3, with a tentative D call TRBD2 (5 bases). The V gene lost 5 bases and the J gene lost 6 bases, with 15 bases spanning the gap. The V gene's germline CDR1 is SGHNT and CDR2 YENEEA. This CDR3 has 14 amino acids. CDR3 nucleotide sequence: TGTGCCAGCAGCAGAGGGCTGTTGGGGGATACGCAGTATTTT. Encoded protein: CASSRGLLGDTQYF.

V and J are TRBV18 and TRBJ1-1; D call uncertain. This CDR3 is 11 amino acids long. Germline V gives CDR1 KGHSH, CDR2 LQKENI. The V and J ends lost 5 bases and 6 bases respectively, with 7 bases between them. The CDR3 sequence: CASSASSEAFF. The CDR3, as DNA: TGTGCCAGCTCAGCTAGTTCTGAAGCTTTCTTT.

The rearrangement joins TRBV28 to TRBJ1-2; a weak D match, TRBD1 (6 bases). The CDR3 is 14 residues long. CDR1 and CDR2 (germline): MDHEN, SYDVKM. V gave up 7 bases and J gave up 4 bases, with 16 bases separating them. The chain's CDR3 is CASNSQGFRYGYTF. As DNA, the CDR3 is TGTGCCAGCAATTCACAGGGATTTCGCTATGGCTACACCTTC.

The chain employs TRBV11-3 and TRBJ1-1; unclear D gene. This CDR3 is built from 13 residues. Deletions cut 4 bases from V and 1 base from J, with 7 bases between. Germline lookup yields CDR1 SGHNT and CDR2 YENEEA. The CDR3 is CASSSSGNTEAFF. CDR3 coding DNA: TGTGCCAGCAGCTCCTCAGGGAACACTGAAGCTTTCTTT.

The rearrangement links TRBV19 to TRBJ2-7; TRBD2 is a possible D gene (5 bases). This CDR3 has 16 amino acids. The V end was cut by 5 bases, the J end by 4 bases, with 21 bases between. Germline V lookup: CDR1 LNHDA, CDR2 SQIVND (reference sequence). CDR3 protein: CASSFSVWGTGYEQYF. The CDR3 nucleotides are TGTGCCAGTAGTTTCTCCGTGTGGGGAACGGGATACGAGCAGTACTTC.

The DNA of the CDR3 is TGTGCCAGCAGCCCCCACTCCTACAATGAGCAGTTCTTC. The encoded protein is CASSPHSYNEQFF. This chain joins TRBV12-3 or TRBV12-4 and TRBJ2-1; D not resolved. The CDR3 totals 13 residues. V was trimmed by 6 bases and J by 0 bases, leaving 6 bases between them.

The CDR3 nucleotides read TGTGCCAGCAGCTTTCAATCCACAGATACGCAGTATTTT. Protein: CASSFQSTDTQYF. The chain carries TRBV7-3 and TRBJ2-3; D is ambiguous. V lost 3 bases, J lost 2 bases, and 6 bases lay in between. The germline V gene encodes CDR1 SGHTA and CDR2 FQGTGA. This CDR3 has 13 residues.